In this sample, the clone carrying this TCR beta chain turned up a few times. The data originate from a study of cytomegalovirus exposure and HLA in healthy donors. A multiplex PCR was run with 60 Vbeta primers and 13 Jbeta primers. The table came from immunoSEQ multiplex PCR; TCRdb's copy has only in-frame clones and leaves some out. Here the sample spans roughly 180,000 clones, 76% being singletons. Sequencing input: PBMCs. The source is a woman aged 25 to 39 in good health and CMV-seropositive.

The CDR3, as DNA: TGCGCCAGCAGCCAAGGATTGCGGAGCGGGGGGGCTAGCACAGATACGCAGTATTTT. Protein product: CASSQGLRSGGASTDTQYF. The rearrangement joins TRBV4-3 to TRBJ2-3, with 10 bases lining up with TRBD2. Per germline, CDR1 LGHNA and CDR2 YSLEER. V trimming: 1 base; J trimming: 0 bases; junction bases outside the gene matches: 10. CDR3 length: 19 amino acids.